These T cell receptor beta chains were read from a single sample in a study of Tregs in tolerant kidney transplant recipients. Method: immunoSEQ multiplex PCR; TCRdb's copy keeps in-frame clones and lacks some. The profile shows 45,000 to 55,000 clones, about 90% of them singletons. The sequences come from CD8+ T cells from blood (PBMCs), collected 24 months after the transplant. These receptors were obtained from a human patient who received a combined kidney and bone marrow transplant. Certain T cells may be donor cells from the graft. Both conserved end residues are part of each CDR3. A D gene is named only where the DNA matches it firmly. Clone size appears in some rows only: once, few, many, or a class for an expanded clone.

d_gene	v_gene	abundance	j_gene	CDR3nt	CDR3aa
TRBD1	TRBV27	-	TRBJ2-3	TGTGCCAGCAGTTACACAGGGGTCCTAGATACGCAGTATTTT	CASSYTGVLDTQYF
TRBD2	TRBV7-9	-	TRBJ2-7	TGTGCCAGCAGCCCTTTAGGGGCTAGCGGAACCTACGAGCAGTACTTC	CASSPLGASGTYEQYF
-	TRBV9	-	TRBJ2-7	TGTGCCAGCAGCTCCGACAGCTACGAGCAGTACTTC	CASSSDSYEQYF
-	TRBV7-2	-	TRBJ1-2	TGTGCCAGCAGCTTAGGTTCCAGGGACTATGGCTACACCTTC	CASSLGSRDYGYTF
TRBD2	TRBV5-6	-	TRBJ2-7	TGTGCCAGCAGCGCTAGCGGAAACTACTACGAGCAGTACTTC	CASSASGNYYEQYF
-	TRBV13	-	TRBJ1-1	TGTGCCAGCAGCTTTGGACGGGATATTACTGAAGCTTTCTTT	CASSFGRDITEAFF
TRBD1	TRBV5-6	few	TRBJ2-3	TGTGCCAGCAGCCACCTCCACCGGGACAGGGGGACAGATACGCAGTATTTT	CASSHLHRDRGTDTQYF
-	TRBV5-6	few	TRBJ1-1	TGTGCCAGCAGCGCAGGGAACACTGAAGCTTTCTTT	CASSAGNTEAFF
-	TRBV6-5	-	TRBJ1-5	TGTGCCAGCAGTTCCGAAACAGGTTATAGCAATCAGCCCCAGCATTTT	CASSSETGYSNQPQHF
-	TRBV4-1	-	TRBJ1-1	TGCGCCAGCAGCCGAGGGGGCACTGAAGCTTTCTTT	CASSRGGTEAFF
-	TRBV30	once	TRBJ2-4	TGTGCCTGGACCGTTAGAGCGAACATTCAGTACTTC	CAWTVRANIQYF
-	TRBV5-6	-	TRBJ2-7	TGTGCCAGCAGCTTTGGGACATTGGCGCGCGAGCAGTACTTC	CASSFGTLAREQYF
-	TRBV5-4	-	TRBJ2-1	TGTGCCAGCAGCATGCCGGGACACTCCTACAATGAGCAGTTCTTC	CASSMPGHSYNEQFF
TRBD1	TRBV7-7	-	TRBJ2-5	TGTGCCAGCAGCCCCGGGACAGGGGGTGAGACCCAGTACTTC	CASSPGTGGETQYF
TRBD2	TRBV27	-	TRBJ2-2	TGTGCCAGCAGTTTATTCGCTAGCGGGAGATCCGGGGAGCTGTTTTTT	CASSLFASGRSGELFF
TRBD2	TRBV5-4	-	TRBJ2-7	TGTGCCAGCAGCGGCGGGACTAGCGGGGCCTACGAGCAGTACTTC	CASSGGTSGAYEQYF
-	TRBV6-5	once	TRBJ1-5	TGTGCCAGCAGTCCTGACAGATACAATCAGCCCCAGCATTTT	CASSPDRYNQPQHF
TRBD1	TRBV4-2	-	TRBJ1-1	TGTGCCAGCAGCCAAGATCTCACAGGGGGAGTGAACACTGAAGCTTTCTTT	CASSQDLTGGVNTEAFF
TRBD2	TRBV13	-	TRBJ2-1	TGTGCCAGCAGCTTAGACGGGAGGGCTGATAGGGGACAGTTCTTC	CASSLDGRADRGQFF
TRBD1	TRBV4-3	-	TRBJ2-7	TGCGCCAGCAGCCAAGAGAGACAGGGGTCCTACGAGCAGTACTTC	CASSQERQGSYEQYF
TRBD1	TRBV9	once	TRBJ2-3	TGTGCCAGCAGCGTTAGGGGGGGGACAGGGCTGACAGATACGCAGTATTTT	CASSVRGGTGLTDTQYF
-	TRBV27	-	TRBJ2-3	TGTGCCAGCAGTTTAAGTCGCATAGCGGAGCTAGATACGCAGTATTTT	CASSLSRIAELDTQYF
TRBD1	TRBV4-2	once	TRBJ1-6	TGTGCCAGCAGCCAGATATCGGGACAGGGCTATTCACCCCTCCACTTT	CASSQISGQGYSPLHF
TRBD2	TRBV7-3	few	TRBJ2-3	TGTGCCAGCAGCTTAGTCCTAGCGGGTGGCACAGATACGCAGTATTTT	CASSLVLAGGTDTQYF
-	TRBV4-3	-	TRBJ2-7	TGCGCCAGCAGCCAAGACCGGGACAAGTCATACGAGCAGTACTTC	CASSQDRDKSYEQYF
-	TRBV4-3	-	TRBJ2-7	TGCGCCAGCAGTGCAATCGGGGGCTACGAGCAGTACTTC	CASSAIGGYEQYF
TRBD2	TRBV25-1	-	TRBJ2-2	TGTGCCAGCAGTGAATGGGGCGGGGGGGCCAACGGGGAGCTGTTTTTT	CASSEWGGGANGELFF
-	TRBV18	-	TRBJ2-1	TGTGCCAGCTCTCTCAGCGGGTCCTTATCCTACAATGAGCAGTTCTTC	CASSLSGSLSYNEQFF